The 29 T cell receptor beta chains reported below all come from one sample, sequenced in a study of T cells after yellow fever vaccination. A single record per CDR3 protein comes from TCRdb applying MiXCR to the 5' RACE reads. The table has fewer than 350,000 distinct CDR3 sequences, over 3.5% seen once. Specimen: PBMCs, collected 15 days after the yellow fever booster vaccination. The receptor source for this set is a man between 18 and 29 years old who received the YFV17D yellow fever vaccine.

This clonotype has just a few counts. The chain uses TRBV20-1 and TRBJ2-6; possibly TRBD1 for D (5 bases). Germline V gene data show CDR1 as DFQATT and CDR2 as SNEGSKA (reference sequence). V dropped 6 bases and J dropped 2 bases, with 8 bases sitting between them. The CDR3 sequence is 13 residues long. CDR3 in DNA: TGCAGTGCGCCGACAGCTGGGGCCAACGTCCTGACTTTC. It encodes CSAPTAGANVLTF.

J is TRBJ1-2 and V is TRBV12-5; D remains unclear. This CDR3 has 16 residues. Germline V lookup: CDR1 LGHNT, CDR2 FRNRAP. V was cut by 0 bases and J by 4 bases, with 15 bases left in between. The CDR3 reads CASGLVMQDAVYGYTF. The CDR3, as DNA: TGTGCTAGTGGTTTGGTAATGCAGGACGCCGTCTATGGCTACACCTTC. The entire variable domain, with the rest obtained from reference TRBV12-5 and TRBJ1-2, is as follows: DARVTQTPRHKVTEMGQEVTMRCQPILGHNTVFWYRQTMMQGLELLAYFRNRAPLDDSGMPKDRFSAEMPDATLATLKIQPSEPRDSAVYFCASGLVMQDAVYGYTFGSGTRLTVV.

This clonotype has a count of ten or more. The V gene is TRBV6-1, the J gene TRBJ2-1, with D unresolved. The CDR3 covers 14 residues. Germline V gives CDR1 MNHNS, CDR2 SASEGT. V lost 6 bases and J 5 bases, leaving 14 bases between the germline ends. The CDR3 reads CASRETSYNNEQFF. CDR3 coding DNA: TGTGCCAGCAGGGAGACAAGTTATAACAATGAGCAGTTCTTC.

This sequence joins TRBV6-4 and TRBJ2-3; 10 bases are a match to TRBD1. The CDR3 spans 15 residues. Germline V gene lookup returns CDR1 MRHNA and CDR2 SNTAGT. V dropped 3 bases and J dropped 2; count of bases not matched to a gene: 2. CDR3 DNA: TGTGCCAGCAGTGAAGGGACAGGGGACACAGATACGCAGTATTTT. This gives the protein CASSEGTGDTDTQYF.

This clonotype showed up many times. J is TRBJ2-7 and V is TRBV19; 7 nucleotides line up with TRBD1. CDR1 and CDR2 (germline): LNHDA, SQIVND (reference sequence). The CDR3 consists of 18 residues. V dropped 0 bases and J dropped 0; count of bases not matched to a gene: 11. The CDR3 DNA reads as TGTGCCAGTAGTATAGATCGAGGATGTCGGGACAGCTCCTACGAGCAGTACGTC. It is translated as CASSIDRGCRDSSYEQYV.

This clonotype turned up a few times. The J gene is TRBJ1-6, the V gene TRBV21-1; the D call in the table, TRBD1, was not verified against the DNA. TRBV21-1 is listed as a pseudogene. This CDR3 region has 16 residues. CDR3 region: CASSKSEIDRETPLHF. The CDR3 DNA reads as TGTGCCAGCAGCAAATCTGAAATTGACAGGGAGACACCCCTCCACTTT.

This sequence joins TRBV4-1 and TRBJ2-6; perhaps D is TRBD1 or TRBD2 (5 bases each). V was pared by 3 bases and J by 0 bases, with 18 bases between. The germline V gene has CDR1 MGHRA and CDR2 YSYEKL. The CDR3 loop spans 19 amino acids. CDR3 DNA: TGCGCCAGCAGCCAGGCTCTCGGGACGCTGAGCTCTGGGGCCAACGTCCTGACTTTC. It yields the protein CASSQALGTLSSGANVLTF.

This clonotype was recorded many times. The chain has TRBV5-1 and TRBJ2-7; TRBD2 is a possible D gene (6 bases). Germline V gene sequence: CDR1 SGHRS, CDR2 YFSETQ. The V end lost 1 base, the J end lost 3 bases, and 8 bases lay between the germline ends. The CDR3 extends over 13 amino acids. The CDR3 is CASSLWGDYEQYF. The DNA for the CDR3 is TGCGCCAGCAGCTTGTGGGGGGACTACGAGCAGTACTTC.

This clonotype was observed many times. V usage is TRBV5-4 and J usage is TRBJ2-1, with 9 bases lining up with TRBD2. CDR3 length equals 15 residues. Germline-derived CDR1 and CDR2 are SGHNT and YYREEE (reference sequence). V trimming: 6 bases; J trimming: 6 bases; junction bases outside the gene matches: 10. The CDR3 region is CASTGLARGGNEQFF. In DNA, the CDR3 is TGTGCCAGCACGGGCCTAGCGCGGGGGGGCAATGAGCAGTTCTTC.

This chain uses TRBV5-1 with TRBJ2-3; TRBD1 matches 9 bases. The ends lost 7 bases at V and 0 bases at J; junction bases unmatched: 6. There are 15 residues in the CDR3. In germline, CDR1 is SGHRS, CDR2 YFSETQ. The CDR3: CASGGDRDSTDTQYF. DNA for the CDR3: TGCGCCAGCGGGGGGGACAGGGACAGCACAGATACGCAGTATTTT.

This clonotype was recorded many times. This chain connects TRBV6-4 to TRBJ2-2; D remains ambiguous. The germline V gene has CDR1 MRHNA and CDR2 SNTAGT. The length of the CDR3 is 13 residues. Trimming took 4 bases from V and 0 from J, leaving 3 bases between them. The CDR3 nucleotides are TGTGCCAGCAGTGGGACGAACACCGGGGAGCTGTTTTTT. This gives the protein CASSGTNTGELFF.

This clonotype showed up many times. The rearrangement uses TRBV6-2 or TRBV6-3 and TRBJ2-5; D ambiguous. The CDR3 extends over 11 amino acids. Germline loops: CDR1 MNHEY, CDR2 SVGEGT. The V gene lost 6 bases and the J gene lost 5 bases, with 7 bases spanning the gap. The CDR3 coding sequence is TGTGCCAGCAGGCAAGGGGAGACCCAGTACTTC. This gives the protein CASRQGETQYF.

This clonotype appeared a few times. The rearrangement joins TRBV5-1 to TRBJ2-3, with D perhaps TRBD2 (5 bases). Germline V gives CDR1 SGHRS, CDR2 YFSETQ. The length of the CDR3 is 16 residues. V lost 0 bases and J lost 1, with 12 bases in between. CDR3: CASSLAPGMGTDTQYF. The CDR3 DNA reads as TGCGCCAGCAGCTTGGCCCCCGGGATGGGCACAGATACGCAGTATTTT.

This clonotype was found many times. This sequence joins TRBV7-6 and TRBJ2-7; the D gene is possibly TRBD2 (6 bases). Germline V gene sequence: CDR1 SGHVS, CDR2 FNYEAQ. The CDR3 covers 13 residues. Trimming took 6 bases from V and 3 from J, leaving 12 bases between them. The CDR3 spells CASSVLGGYEQYF. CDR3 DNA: TGTGCCAGCAGTGTCTTGGGGGGCTACGAGCAGTACTTC.

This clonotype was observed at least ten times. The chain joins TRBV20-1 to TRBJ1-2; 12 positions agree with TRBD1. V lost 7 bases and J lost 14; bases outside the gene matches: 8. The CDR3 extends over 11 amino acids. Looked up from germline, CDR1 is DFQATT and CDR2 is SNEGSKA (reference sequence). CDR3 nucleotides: TGCAGTGTATGGGACAGGGGGCTAAGGACCTTC. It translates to CSVWDRGLRTF.

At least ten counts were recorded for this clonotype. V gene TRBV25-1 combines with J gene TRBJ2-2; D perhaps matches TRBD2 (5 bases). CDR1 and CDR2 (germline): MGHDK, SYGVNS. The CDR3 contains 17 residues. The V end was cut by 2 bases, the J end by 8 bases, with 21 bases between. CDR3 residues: CASSEGFLGLRRGELFF. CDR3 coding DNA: TGTGCCAGCAGTGAAGGATTCCTAGGACTGCGTCGAGGGGAGCTGTTTTTT.

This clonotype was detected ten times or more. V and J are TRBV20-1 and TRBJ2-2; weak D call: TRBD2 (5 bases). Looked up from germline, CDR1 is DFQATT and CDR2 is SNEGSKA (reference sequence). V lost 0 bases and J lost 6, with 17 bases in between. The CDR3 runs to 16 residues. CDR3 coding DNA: TGCAGTGCTAGAGATCCGCGGCGGGTTGTCCCCGGGGAGCTGTTTTTT. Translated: CSARDPRRVVPGELFF.

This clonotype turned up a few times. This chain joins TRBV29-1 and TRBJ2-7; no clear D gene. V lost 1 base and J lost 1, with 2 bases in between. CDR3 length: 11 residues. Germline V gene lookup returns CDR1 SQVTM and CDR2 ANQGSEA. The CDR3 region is CSVEGSYEQYF. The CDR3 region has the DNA TGCAGCGTTGAAGGATCCTACGAGCAGTACTTC.

CDR3 residues: CASSYQTTRRAGNTIYF. Written as DNA, the CDR3 is TGTGCCAGCAGTTATCAGACGACAAGGCGAGCAGGAAACACCATATATTTT. V gene TRBV5-5 combines with J gene TRBJ1-3; unclear D gene. V was cut by 5 bases and J by 4 bases, with 22 bases left in between. The CDR3 consists of 17 residues. Looked up from germline, CDR1 is SGHKS and CDR2 is YYEKEE (reference sequence).

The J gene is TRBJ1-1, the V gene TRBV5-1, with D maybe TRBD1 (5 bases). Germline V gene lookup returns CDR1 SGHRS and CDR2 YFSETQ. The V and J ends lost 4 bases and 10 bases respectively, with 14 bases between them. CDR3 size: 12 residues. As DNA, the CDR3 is TGCGCCAGCAGCAAATCGGGGGTTGGAGCTTTCTTT. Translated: CASSKSGVGAFF.

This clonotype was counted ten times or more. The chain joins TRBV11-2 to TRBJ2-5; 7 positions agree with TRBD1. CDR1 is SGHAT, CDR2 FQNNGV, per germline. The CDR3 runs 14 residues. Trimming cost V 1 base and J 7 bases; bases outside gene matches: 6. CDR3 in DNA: TGTGCCAGCAGCTTAGGGGACAGCCATGGGACCCAGTACTTC. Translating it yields CASSLGDSHGTQYF.

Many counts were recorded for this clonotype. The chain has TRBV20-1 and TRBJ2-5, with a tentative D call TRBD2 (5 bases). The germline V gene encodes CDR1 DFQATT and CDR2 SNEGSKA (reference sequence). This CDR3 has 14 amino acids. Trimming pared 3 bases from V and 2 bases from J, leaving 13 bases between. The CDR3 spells CSARRASPQETQYF. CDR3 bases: TGCAGTGCTAGGAGGGCTAGCCCTCAAGAGACCCAGTACTTC.

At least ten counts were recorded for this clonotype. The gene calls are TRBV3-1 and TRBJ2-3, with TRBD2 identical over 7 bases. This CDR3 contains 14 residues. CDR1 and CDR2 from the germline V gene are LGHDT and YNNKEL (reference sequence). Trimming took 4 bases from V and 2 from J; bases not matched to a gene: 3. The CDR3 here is CASSPRLATDTQYF. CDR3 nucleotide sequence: TGTGCCAGCAGCCCCAGACTAGCCACAGATACGCAGTATTTT.

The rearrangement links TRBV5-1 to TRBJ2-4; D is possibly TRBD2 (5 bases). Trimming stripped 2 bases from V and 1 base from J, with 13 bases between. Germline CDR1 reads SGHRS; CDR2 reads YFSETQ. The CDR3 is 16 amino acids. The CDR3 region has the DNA TGCGCCAGCAGCTTTTCTTCCGGCGGGGCCAAAAACATTCAGTACTTC. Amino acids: CASSFSSGGAKNIQYF.

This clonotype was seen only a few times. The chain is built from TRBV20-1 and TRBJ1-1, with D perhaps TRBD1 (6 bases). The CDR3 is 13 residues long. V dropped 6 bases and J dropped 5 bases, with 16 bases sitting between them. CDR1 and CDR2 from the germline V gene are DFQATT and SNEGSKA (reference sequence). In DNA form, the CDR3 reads TGCAGTGCCATTTCAGGGGCGGGGACTGAAGCTTTCTTT. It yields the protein CSAISGAGTEAFF.

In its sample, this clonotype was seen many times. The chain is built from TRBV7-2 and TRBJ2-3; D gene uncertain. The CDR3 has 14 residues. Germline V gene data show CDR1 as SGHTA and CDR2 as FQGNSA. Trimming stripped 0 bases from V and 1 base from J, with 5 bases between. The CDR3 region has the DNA TGTGCCAGCAGCTTAGCACCCGGCACAGATACGCAGTATTTT. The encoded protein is CASSLAPGTDTQYF.

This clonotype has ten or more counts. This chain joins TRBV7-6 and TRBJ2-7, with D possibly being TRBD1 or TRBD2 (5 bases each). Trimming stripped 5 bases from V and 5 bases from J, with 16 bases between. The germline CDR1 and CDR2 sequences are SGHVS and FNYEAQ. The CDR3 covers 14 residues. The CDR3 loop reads CASSAPNQGDEQYF. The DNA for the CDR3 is TGTGCCAGCAGCGCCCCAAACCAGGGAGACGAGCAGTACTTC.

The CDR3 loop reads CASSRHLAGGGTDTQYF. In DNA, the CDR3 is TGTGCCAGCAGTCGCCATCTAGCGGGGGGGGGCACAGATACGCAGTATTTT. This rearrangement joins TRBV6-2 or TRBV6-3 to TRBJ2-3, with 12 bases aligning to TRBD2. With V trimmed by 5 bases and J by 1 base, 7 bases remained unmatched. The CDR3 contains 17 residues. Germline V CDR1 and CDR2: MNHEY, SVGEGT.

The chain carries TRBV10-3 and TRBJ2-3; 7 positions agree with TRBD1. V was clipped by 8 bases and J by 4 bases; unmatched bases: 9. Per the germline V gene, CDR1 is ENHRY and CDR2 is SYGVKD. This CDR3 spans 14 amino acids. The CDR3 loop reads CAIWTGRPSDTQYF. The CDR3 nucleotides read TGTGCCATCTGGACAGGCAGGCCTTCAGATACGCAGTATTTT.